Following are 4 T cell receptor beta chains from one sample sequenced in a study of shared clonotypes between healthy human individuals. Sequencing was performed with immunoSEQ multiplex PCR; in TCRdb, only in-frame clones are kept and a portion is missing. The sample lists around 95,000 clones; roughly half were seen once. The sample consisted of PBMCs. The receptors here all came from a woman in her 40s in good health. Some clones in this sample may be carry-over from other donors' samples.

This clone was seen ten or more times. V gene TRBV7-3 combines with J gene TRBJ1-2; 7 bases map to TRBD1. This CDR3 contains 13 residues. The germline gives CDR1 SGHTA, CDR2 FQGTGA. V trimming: 5 bases; J trimming: 4 bases; junction bases outside the gene matches: 4. The DNA of the CDR3 is TGTGCCAGCAGCCCGGGACAGACCTATGGCTACACCTTC. This sequence encodes CASSPGQTYGYTF.

This clone was found a few times. Written as DNA, the CDR3 is TGTGCCAGCAGCTCGCCGACTAGCGGGAGGCCGCCCTACTTC. This sequence encodes CASSSPTSGRPPYF. J is TRBJ2-5 and V is TRBV5-6; 13 nucleotides match TRBD2. CDR1 and CDR2 (germline): SGHDT, YYEEEE. CDR3 length equals 14 residues. V lost 3 bases to trimming and J lost 14 bases; unmatched junction nucleotides: 10.

This clone was counted a few times. V usage is TRBV25-1 and J usage is TRBJ1-4, with TRBD1 matching 10 bases. The V gene's germline CDR1 is MGHDK and CDR2 SYGVNS. Unmatched junction bases numbered 8, after V lost 6 bases and J lost 7 bases. The CDR3 covers 15 residues. CDR3 sequence reads: CASSDSGTGVEKLFF. CDR3 in DNA: TGTGCCAGCAGCGACTCCGGGACAGGGGTTGAAAAACTGTTTTTT.

Remarks on this clone: One end of the junction does not line up with germline, which may come from a read error. The rearrangement joins TRBV15 to TRBJ2-1; 9 positions match TRBD1. There are 16 residues in the CDR3. Germline V CDR1 and CDR2: LNHNV, YYDKDF (reference sequence). CDR3 sequence: CATSREGTGNFDEQFF. CDR3 nucleotides: TGTGCCACCAGCCGAGAGGGGACAGGGAATTTCGATGAGCAGTTCTTC.